Detailed here is one T cell receptor (beta chain). Its antigen is not identified. The data are from a study of shared clonotypes between healthy human individuals. Study-wide background: Per-donor plates numbered three CD4 naive, three CD4 memory, two CD8 naive and one CD8 memory.

Study findings and constraints: The sampled material consisted only of blood, and tissue repertoires are likely to differ. Clonotype sharing among donors was thought likely to change with sequencing depth.

Profiling relied on immunoSEQ multiplex PCR, and the TCRdb table lists in-frame clones only, not all of them. The table lists 2 million to 2.5 million clones, under 97% of them singletons, with roughly 0.13% in the top ten. Adult Caucasians living in Nashville, Tennessee made up all of the donors. Sequenced input: naive CD4+ T cells sorted from blood. Subset in this sample: CD45RA+ positively selected. The receptor was derived from a man aged 18 to 30 in good health.

The CDR3 DNA sequence: TGTGCCAGCAGCTTAGGGGGGGACTTCCCTAACAATGAGCAGTTCTTC. Protein sequence: CASSLGGDFPNNEQFF. The chain has TRBV7-6 and TRBJ2-1; the D gene is possibly TRBD2 (6 bases). V lost 1 base to trimming and J lost 5 bases, with 15 bases between them. The germline CDR1 and CDR2 sequences are SGHVS and FNYEAQ. The CDR3 consists of 16 residues.